This entry lists 20 T cell receptor beta chains sequenced from one sample in a study of CD8 T cells in ankylosing spondylitis. TCRdb processed the 5' RACE reads anew with MiXCR; each CDR3 protein has one entry. The profile shows 150,000 to 200,000 distinct CDR3 sequences, about an eighth of them singletons. The material sequenced was blood, either unsorted or a sorted T cell fraction (not recorded which). The receptor set was obtained from a female donor with ankylosing spondylitis or in good health (not recorded which).

On this clonotype: A much larger clone differs from this one at a single base, so this may be a read error. The chain carries TRBV7-2 and TRBJ2-7; D uncertain. Germline-derived CDR1 and CDR2 are SGHTA and FQGNSA. There are 15 residues in the CDR3. CDR3 amino acids: CAGSSRIVSLYEQYF. For the CDR3, the DNA is TGTGCCGGCAGCTCCAGGATAGTGAGCCTCTACGAGCAGTACTTC.

As for this clonotype: A much bigger clone sits one base away, suggesting this may be a read error. The rearrangement joins TRBV5-1 to TRBJ2-7; D possibly corresponds to TRBD2 (6 bases). Germline values: CDR1 SGHRS, CDR2 YFSETQ. This CDR3 comprises 12 residues. V was clipped by 0 bases and J by 6 bases, with 7 bases between them. The CDR3 protein is CASSLGDSEQYF. The CDR3 DNA is TGCGCCAGCAGCTTGGGGGACTCCGAGCAGTACTTC.

Of note for this clonotype: One base away lies a much larger clone, so this may be a sequencing read error. V is TRBV9 and J is TRBJ1-2; no clear D. V shed 2 bases and J shed 1 base, with 9 bases lying between them. CDR3 length: 14 residues. The V gene's germline CDR1 is SGDLS and CDR2 YYNGEE. The CDR3 sequence: CASSVTEFNYGYTF. In DNA, the CDR3 is TGTGCCAGCAGCGTTACAGAGTTTAACTATGGCTACACCTTC.

This clonotype was counted many times. This chain links TRBV28 with TRBJ1-1, with D maybe TRBD1 (6 bases). V was pared by 5 bases and J by 0 bases, with 13 bases between. CDR3 size: 15 residues. Per the germline V gene, CDR1 is MDHEN and CDR2 is SYDVKM. DNA for the CDR3: TGTGCCAGCAGTCTCAGGACAGCCCTGAACACTGAAGCTTTCTTT. Residues: CASSLRTALNTEAFF.

This clonotype was seen repeatedly, ten times or more. This rearrangement joins TRBV12-3 or TRBV12-4 to TRBJ2-7, with 7 bases lining up with TRBD1. The trim removed 6 bases at V and 3 bases at J, leaving 8 bases unmatched. This CDR3 has 14 residues. CDR3 DNA: TGTGCCAGCAGGCCCACAGGGGCGGACTACGAGCAGTACTTC. Translation gives CASRPTGADYEQYF.

The chain has TRBV19 and TRBJ2-7; possibly TRBD2 for D (5 bases). Germline CDR1 and CDR2: LNHDA and SQIVND (reference sequence). The CDR3 sequence is 14 residues long. The germline V and J ends were trimmed by 2 bases and 6 bases, with 14 bases remaining between them. CDR3 protein: CASSIRGPRGEQYF. The CDR3 region has the DNA TGTGCCAGTAGTATACGAGGTCCACGGGGCGAGCAGTACTTC.

The chain links TRBV6-5 to TRBJ2-3, with D possibly being TRBD1 (7 bases). The CDR3 runs 15 residues. Germline V gene data show CDR1 as MNHEY and CDR2 as SVGAGI. Between the trimmed V and J ends, which lost 4 bases and 4 bases, there was a span of 15 bases. The CDR3, as DNA: TGTGCCAGCAGTTTGGACAGGTGGGAGGCAGATACGCAGTATTTT. This gives the protein CASSLDRWEADTQYF.

This clonotype was counted many times. The CDR3 region has the DNA TGCGCCAGCAGCTTTGGCCGGGACAGGGCTCCAATCGGGGATGAAAAACTGTTTTTT. Protein: CASSFGRDRAPIGDEKLFF. The gene calls are TRBV5-1 and TRBJ1-4; 9 bases fit TRBD1. Germline assignment: CDR1 SGHRS and CDR2 YFSETQ. The CDR3 contains 19 residues. V lost 2 bases and J lost 6; bases outside the gene matches: 17.

This clonotype has ten or more counts. This sequence joins TRBV5-1 and TRBJ2-5, with D perhaps being TRBD1 or TRBD2 (6 bases each). Germline V gene lookup returns CDR1 SGHRS and CDR2 YFSETQ. V dropped 5 bases and J dropped 5 bases, with 19 bases sitting between them. This CDR3 spans 15 amino acids. CDR3 amino acids: CASRTGLGGTETQYF. The CDR3 bases are TGCGCCAGCAGAACAGGGCTCGGAGGGACGGAGACCCAGTACTTC.

This clonotype was counted many times. CDR3 amino acids: CASSQREYNEQFF. CDR3 DNA sequence: TGTGCCAGCAGCCAAAGGGAATACAATGAGCAGTTCTTC. V and J are TRBV3-1 and TRBJ2-1; D unclear. V shed 2 bases and J shed 4 bases, with 6 bases lying between them. The CDR3 extends over 13 amino acids. Germline CDR1 reads LGHDT; CDR2 reads YNNKEL (reference sequence).

The chain uses TRBV6-4 and TRBJ2-1, with D perhaps TRBD2 (5 bases). CDR3 length equals 15 residues. Germline V lookup: CDR1 MRHNA, CDR2 SNTAGT. V dropped 3 bases and J dropped 4 bases, with 13 bases sitting between them. This CDR3 is CASSETREPYNEQFF. The CDR3 region has the DNA TGTGCCAGCAGTGAAACTAGGGAACCTTACAATGAGCAGTTCTTC.

This clonotype was picked up many times. This chain links TRBV19 with TRBJ1-1, with 9 nucleotides matching TRBD1. CDR3 length: 14 residues. Germline V gene lookup returns CDR1 LNHDA and CDR2 SQIVND (reference sequence). Losses at the gene ends were 5 bases for V and 6 bases for J; bases not matched to a gene: 7. CDR3 nucleotides: TGTGCCAGTAGTCCGGGACAGGGAAAATCTGAAGCTTTCTTT. This gives the protein CASSPGQGKSEAFF.

The chain is built from TRBV5-4 and TRBJ1-2, with D tentatively TRBD1 (6 bases). Germline assignment: CDR1 SGHNT and CDR2 YYREEE (reference sequence). V was shortened by 2 bases and J by 0 bases, with 11 bases between the two germline ends. CDR3 length: 15 residues. CDR3 residues: CASSLRGASNYGYTF. CDR3 sequence (DNA): TGTGCCAGCAGCTTACGGGGGGCATCTAACTATGGCTACACCTTC.

This clonotype showed up just a few times. The chain combines TRBV3-1 with TRBJ1-6; a possible D gene is TRBD1 (5 bases). V lost 3 bases and J 10 bases, leaving 16 bases between the germline ends. Germline values: CDR1 LGHDT, CDR2 YNNKEL (reference sequence). The CDR3 covers 15 residues. The CDR3 region is CASSQAGQVSSPLHF. CDR3 in DNA: TGTGCCAGCAGCCAGGCAGGACAAGTCTCCTCACCCCTCCACTTT. The full variable domain, rest sourced from reference TRBV3-1 and TRBJ1-6, is DTAVSQTPKYLVTQMGNDKSIKCEQNLGHDTMYWYKQDSKKFLKIMFSYNNKELIINETVPNRFSPKSPDKAHLNLHINSLELGDSAVYFCASSQAGQVSSPLHFGNGTRLTVT.

The chain is built from TRBV18 and TRBJ2-5; D not resolved. The V and J ends lost 4 bases and 0 bases respectively, with 12 bases between them. CDR3 length equals 15 residues. Germline V gene sequence: CDR1 KGHSH, CDR2 LQKENI. The CDR3 loop is CASSQNDGHQETQYF. The CDR3 nucleotides are TGTGCCAGCTCACAGAACGACGGCCACCAAGAGACCCAGTACTTC. Looking up the rest from reference TRBV18 and TRBJ2-5 gives the full variable domain: NAGVMQNPRHLVRRRGQEARLRCSPMKGHSHVYWYRQLPEEGLKFMVYLQKENIIDESGMPKERFSAEFPKEGPSILRIQQVVRGDSAAYFCASSQNDGHQETQYFGPGTRLLVL.

This clonotype was counted many times. The gene calls are TRBV10-3 and TRBJ2-5; a possible D gene is TRBD2 (5 bases). Trimming cost V 7 bases and J 2 bases, with 11 bases left between them. Germline loops: CDR1 ENHRY, CDR2 SYGVKD. The CDR3 consists of 13 residues. The DNA for the CDR3 is TGTGCCATCAAGAGAGCGGATCAAGAGACCCAGTACTTC. Its translation is CAIKRADQETQYF.

The genes are TRBV20-1 and TRBJ1-3, with D maybe TRBD1 (5 bases). Germline V gives CDR1 DFQATT, CDR2 SNEGSKA (reference sequence). V dropped 5 bases and J dropped 0 bases, with 20 bases sitting between them. The CDR3 covers 17 residues. This CDR3 reads CSAEPAGTALSGNTIYF. CDR3 in DNA: TGCAGTGCTGAACCGGCCGGGACTGCTCTCTCTGGAAACACCATATATTTT.

The chain links TRBV29-1 to TRBJ1-3; no reliable D call. The V gene's germline CDR1 is SQVTM and CDR2 ANQGSEA. V dropped 6 bases and J dropped 3 bases, with 12 bases sitting between them. The CDR3 runs 13 residues. The CDR3 DNA reads TGCAGCGTCGCCGGGCCCGGTGGAAACACCATATATTTT. This sequence encodes CSVAGPGGNTIYF.

This clonotype was found a few times. The chain has TRBV18 and TRBJ2-1; 9 nucleotides line up with TRBD2. The germline gives CDR1 KGHSH, CDR2 LQKENI. V was clipped by 6 bases and J by 7 bases; unmatched bases: 25. The CDR3 has 20 residues. In DNA form, the CDR3 reads TGTGCCAGCTCCTTTCGGGTTCGTGGTAGTAGCGGGAGACTAATGAATGAGCAGTTCTTC. This sequence encodes CASSFRVRGSSGRLMNEQFF.

In this sample, this clonotype turned up many times. The rearrangement uses TRBV7-2 and TRBJ2-3; 8 nucleotides agree with TRBD1. Germline assignment: CDR1 SGHTA and CDR2 FQGNSA. There are 16 residues in the CDR3. Trimming removed 1 base from V and 5 bases from J; junction bases left unmatched: 8. The CDR3 DNA reads as TGTGCCAGCAGCTTAGGGCTGGACAGGGCTAGAGATACGCAGTATTTT. Translated, it gives CASSLGLDRARDTQYF.